The rows below give T cell receptor beta chains drawn from one sample of a study of cytomegalovirus exposure and HLA in healthy donors. Some clones are missing from TCRdb's copy, which holds only in-frame ones; the method was immunoSEQ multiplex PCR. The sample records over 120,000 clones, around four fifths being singletons. Input material: PBMCs. Receptor source: a female donor in good health and CMV-seronegative. Both conserved end residues are part of each CDR3. Fields, in order: clone size, J gene, D gene, V gene, CDR3 DNA, CDR3 protein. The D gene is left open where the match is weak. Clone size is stated in some rows and not others, as once, few, many or a class when expanded.

- TRBJ2-2 TRBD2 TRBV11-2 TGTGCCAGCAGCTCAACTAGCGGGGTCACCGGGGAGCTGTTTTTT CASSSTSGVTGELFF
once TRBJ1-2 - TRBV30 TGTGCCTGGAGTGTTGGAGAGAATGGCTACACCTTC CAWSVGENGYTF
- TRBJ1-2 - TRBV29-1 TGCAGCGTTGAAGATCGGGGTGGCTACACCTTC CSVEDRGGYTF
- TRBJ2-7 TRBD2 TRBV5-1 TGCGCCAGCAGTTCCGACTCGGGGACTACGGGCGAGCAGTACTTC CASSSDSGTTGEQYF
- TRBJ1-2 - TRBV4-2 TGTGCCAGCAGCCAAGAGAGGGGGTTCGGCGGCTACCCCTTC CASSQERGFGGYPF
- TRBJ2-7 - TRBV28 TGTGCCAGCAGTTCCCAACTCTATAGCTCCTACGAGCAGTACTTC CASSSQLYSSYEQYF
- TRBJ1-6 - TRBV9 TGTGCCAGCAGCGTAACCATAGACTTCTTCCATTCACCCCTCCACTTT CASSVTIDFFHSPLHF
- TRBJ2-7 TRBD1 TRBV30 TGTGCCATCGGACAGGGGGCTGGAGAGCAGTACTTC CAIGQGAGEQYF
- TRBJ2-3 TRBD2 TRBV30 TGTGCCTGGCTAGCGGGTAAAGATACGCAGTATTTT CAWLAGKDTQYF
- TRBJ2-7 - TRBV20-1 TGCAGTGCCAAGCCTTCCTACGAGCAGTACTTC CSAKPSYEQYF
- TRBJ2-1 TRBD2 TRBV5-1 TGCGCCAGCAGCTCTAGCGGGAGGGGACTCCCGGATGAGCAGTTCTTC CASSSSGRGLPDEQFF
- TRBJ2-5 TRBD2 TRBV9 TGTGCCAGCAGCGCCAGCGGGGGGGCCGGAGAGACCCAGTACTTC CASSASGGAGETQYF
- TRBJ2-2 - TRBV2 TGTGCCAGCAGTGACCAGTCGGGTAACACCGGGGAGCTGTTTTTT CASSDQSGNTGELFF
- TRBJ2-7 TRBD2 TRBV7-8 TGTGCCAGCAGCTTAGAGGGAGCCGGGACTACTACCTACGAGCAGTACTTC CASSLEGAGTTTYEQYF
- TRBJ1-1 - TRBV6-5 TGTGCCAGCAGTGCCTCGGGGGTGACTGAAGCTTTCTTT CASSASGVTEAFF
- TRBJ2-3 TRBD2 TRBV6-6 TGTGCCAGCAGGGGGACTAGCGGGAGGACAGATACGCAGTATTTT CASRGTSGRTDTQYF
- TRBJ1-1 - TRBV5-6 TGTGCCAGCAGCTTGGTTCAGGGGCGTGGCACTGAAGCTTTCTTT CASSLVQGRGTEAFF
- TRBJ1-1 - TRBV30 TGTGCCTGGACGTCGCACAGGGTTTCTTTGCCCGAGAACACTGAAGCTTTCTTT CAWTSHRVSLPENTEAFF
- TRBJ1-1 - TRBV15 TGTGCCACTCGACAGGATCTGAACACTGAAGCTTTCTTT CATRQDLNTEAFF
- TRBJ1-2 TRBD1 TRBV19 TGTGCCAGTAGTGCCACAGGGGCTTTCGGCTACACCTTC CASSATGAFGYTF
- TRBJ2-2 TRBD2 TRBV19 TGTGCCAGTACCCCTTACGGTAGCGGGAGCCCCGGGGAGCTGTTTTTT CASTPYGSGSPGELFF
- TRBJ2-7 TRBD1 TRBV7-9 TGTGCCAGCAGCTACTCCGGGACAGGGACCTACGAGCAGTACTTC CASSYSGTGTYEQYF
- TRBJ1-1 TRBD1 TRBV7-9 TGTTCCAGCAGCTCCCGTACAGGGGTAAAGGGAGGTGAAGCTTTCTTT CSSSSRTGVKGGEAFF
- TRBJ2-3 TRBD1 TRBV30 TGTGCCTGGAGTCTTGACAGGGTGAGCACAGATACGCAGTATTTT CAWSLDRVSTDTQYF
- TRBJ1-5 TRBD1 TRBV30 TGTGCCTGGAGTGTACCCATCGGACAGGGATATCAGCCCCAGCATTTT CAWSVPIGQGYQPQHF
- TRBJ1-5 - TRBV7-2 TGTGCCAGCAGCTCAGTGGACATTGGGAATCAGCCCCAGCATTTT CASSSVDIGNQPQHF
few TRBJ1-2 - TRBV10-1 TGCGCCAGCACAATCGAGGGGGGGGCCACTAACTATGGCTACACCTTC CASTIEGGATNYGYTF